This T cell receptor (beta chain) was recovered during a study of T cell repertoires in cytomegalovirus infection. Looking at the study overall: Both a matching HLA type and CMV infection were indicated by public TCR beta signatures.

General study points: Dominating the ex vivo response were HLA-C-restricted CMV-specific TCR beta clonotypes. Cumulated frequencies of public TCR beta families served to identify carriers of CMV plus the relevant HLA.

In TCRdb, the reads were re-called with MiXCR into one record per CDR3 protein. The sample includes 250,000 or so distinct CDR3 sequences, about 18% seen only once; the top ten take around half. This clonotype came up many times. Its antigen remains unknown. CDR3 length equals 13 residues. Trimming took off 6 bases at V and 0 bases at J, with 9 bases between the two ends. The source of this sequence is a human donor in good health (CMV status not recorded). Some clones in this sample may be carry-over from other donors' samples. The chain couples TRBV12-3 or TRBV12-4 to TRBJ2-7, with D uncertain. The sample comprised CD8+ T cells from PBMCs. The chain's CDR3 is CASSPSVSYEQYF. The CDR3 DNA is TGTGCCAGCAGCCCGTCTGTCTCCTACGAGCAGTACTTC.